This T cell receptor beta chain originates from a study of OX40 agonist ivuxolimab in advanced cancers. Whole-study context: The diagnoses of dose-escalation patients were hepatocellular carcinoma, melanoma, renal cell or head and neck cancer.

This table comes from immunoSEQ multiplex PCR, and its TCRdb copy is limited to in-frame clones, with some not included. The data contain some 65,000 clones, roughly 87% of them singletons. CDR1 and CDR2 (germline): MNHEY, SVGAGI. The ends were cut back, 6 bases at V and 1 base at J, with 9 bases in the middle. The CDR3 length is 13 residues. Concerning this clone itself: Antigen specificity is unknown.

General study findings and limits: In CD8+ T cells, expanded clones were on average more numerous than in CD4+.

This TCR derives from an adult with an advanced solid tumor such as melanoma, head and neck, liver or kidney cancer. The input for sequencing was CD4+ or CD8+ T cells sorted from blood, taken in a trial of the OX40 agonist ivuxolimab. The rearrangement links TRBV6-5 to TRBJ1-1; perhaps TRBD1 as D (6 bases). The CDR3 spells CASRPGQNTEAFF. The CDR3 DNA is TGTGCCAGCAGACCGGGACAGAACACTGAAGCTTTCTTT.